This T cell receptor (beta chain) stems from a study of control samples from healthy donors and cancer patients. Sequencing used immunoSEQ multiplex PCR; TCRdb keeps in-frame clones, though not all of them. The table shows approximately 81,000 clones, with around 94% occurring only once. V was trimmed by 9 bases and J by 6 bases, leaving 18 bases between them. Per germline, CDR1 SGHTA and CDR2 FQGTGA. The CDR3 length is 14 residues. The receptor was derived from a woman aged 18-35 years in good health. This rearrangement joins TRBV7-3 to TRBJ1-5; D gene uncertain. Sequencing was performed on blood. CDR3 region: CARTYGEEGQPQHF. The CDR3 nucleotides are TGTGCCAGAACCTATGGTGAGGAGGGTCAGCCCCAGCATTTT.